The next 7 T cell receptor beta chains were all read from a single sample in a study of cytomegalovirus exposure and HLA in healthy donors. Researchers ran the PCR with 60 Vbeta and 13 Jbeta primers. Clones were sequenced by immunoSEQ multiplex PCR, and TCRdb holds only the in-frame ones, with some missing. The table records roughly 77,000 clones, over 60% of them present only once. Sequencing used PBMCs. The receptors were gathered from a man in his forties in good health and CMV-seronegative.

The DNA of the CDR3 is TGTGCCAGCAGTTTTCGGACTAGCGGGAGCGGTAGCGATGAGCAGTTCTTC. Translated, it gives CASSFRTSGSGSDEQFF. The chain combines TRBV27 with TRBJ2-1; TRBD2 agrees at 13 bases. After removal of 3 bases from V and 8 bases from J, the junction contained 10 bases not matched to a gene. Germline V gene lookup returns CDR1 MNHEY and CDR2 SMNVEV (reference sequence). CDR3 length: 17 amino acids.

This rearrangement joins TRBV18 to TRBJ1-1; possible D gene TRBD1, 6 bases. This CDR3 is 13 amino acids long. Looked up from germline, CDR1 is KGHSH and CDR2 is LQKENI. Deletions cut 4 bases from V and 1 base from J, with 7 bases between. The CDR3 nucleotides read TGTGCCAGCTCACAGACAGGGAACACTGAAGCTTTCTTT. Its protein is CASSQTGNTEAFF.

The chain carries TRBV4-3 and TRBJ2-1; the match to TRBD2 covers 9 bases. The CDR3 has 16 residues. Germline values: CDR1 LGHNA, CDR2 YSLEER. Losses at the gene ends were 1 base for V and 0 bases for J; bases not matched to a gene: 1. CDR3 in DNA: TGCGCCAGCAGCCAAGGACTAGCGGCCTCCTACAATGAGCAGTTCTTC. This encodes CASSQGLAASYNEQFF.

This chain joins TRBV4-2 and TRBJ2-7; 16 bases align to TRBD2. Germline V gene sequence: CDR1 LGHNA, CDR2 YNFKEQ. This CDR3 is built from 18 residues. J was trimmed by 5 bases and V by 2 bases; bases with no gene match: 9. The CDR3 DNA reads as TGTGCCAGCAGCCAACTCGGGACTAGCGGGAGGGCCTCAGACGAGCAGTACTTC. This translates into CASSQLGTSGRASDEQYF.

This clone occurred once. The chain uses TRBV7-2 and TRBJ2-7; 10 bases are a match to TRBD2. CDR1 and CDR2 from the germline V gene are SGHTA and FQGNSA. The junction had 17 bases not matched to a gene; V was cut back by 4 bases and J by 5 bases. The CDR3 length is 18 residues. Written as DNA, the CDR3 is TGTGCCAGCAGCTCGTGGGTGGGGAGCGGGAGGGCCCGCGACGAGCAGTACTTC. This gives the protein CASSSWVGSGRARDEQYF.

The chain carries TRBV4-3 and TRBJ2-1; maybe TRBD2 (5 bases). Germline values: CDR1 LGHNA, CDR2 YSLEER. This CDR3 is built from 13 residues. V was cut by 3 bases and J by 4 bases, with 7 bases left in between. CDR3 protein: CASSQEDYNEQFF. In DNA, the CDR3 is TGCGCCAGCAGCCAGGAGGATTACAATGAGCAGTTCTTC.

This chain joins TRBV19 and TRBJ1-2; tentative D call: TRBD1 (5 bases). V lost 3 bases and J 2 bases, leaving 13 bases between the germline ends. Per the germline V gene, CDR1 is LNHDA and CDR2 is SQIVND (reference sequence). The CDR3 runs to 15 residues. The CDR3 DNA sequence: TGTGCCAGTAGTATCAGCCAGGGAAGAAACTATGGCTACACCTTC. Translation: CASSISQGRNYGYTF. The full variable domain, in which reference TRBV19 and TRBJ1-2 provide the parts outside the CDR3, is DGGITQSPKYLFRKEGQNVTLSCEQNLNHDAMYWYRQDPGQGLRLIYYSQIVNDFQKGDIAEGYSVSREKKESFPLTVTSAQKNPTAFYLCASSISQGRNYGYTFGSGTRLTVV.